These 2 T cell receptor beta chains were all obtained from the same sample, sequenced in a study of cytomegalovirus exposure and HLA in healthy donors. Primers included in the PCR were 60 Vbeta and 13 Jbeta primers. Only in-frame clones appear in the TCRdb table, and some are missing; sequencing was by immunoSEQ multiplex PCR. The table records about 140,000 clones, roughly 80% of them present only once. The specimen was PBMCs. The receptor source for this set is a woman in her thirties or forties in good health and CMV-seropositive.

The CDR3 loop reads CASSIRGSGNTIYF. DNA of the CDR3: TGTGCCAGTAGTATTCGGGGCTCTGGAAACACCATATATTTT. J is TRBJ1-3 and V is TRBV19; D is unresolved. V was shortened by 3 bases and J by 0 bases, with 6 bases between the two germline ends. This CDR3 has 14 residues. CDR1 LNHDA and CDR2 SQIVND come from the germline V gene (reference sequence).

The J gene is TRBJ2-3, the V gene TRBV30; maybe TRBD2 (5 bases). Trimming cost V 0 bases and J 5 bases, with 9 bases left between them. From germline, CDR1 is GTSNPN and CDR2 SVGIG (reference sequence). CDR3 length equals 13 residues. The CDR3 region has the DNA TGTGCCTGGAGTGTACGGGGAAGAGATACGCAGTATTTT. It specifies CAWSVRGRDTQYF. The full variable domain, in which reference TRBV30 and TRBJ2-3 provide the parts outside the CDR3, is SQTIHQWPATLVQPVGSPLSLECTVEGTSNPNLYWYRQAAGRGLQLLFYSVGIGQISSEVPQNLSASRPQDRQFILSSKKLLLSDSGFYLCAWSVRGRDTQYFGPGTRLTVL.